The next 22 T cell receptor beta chains were all read from a single sample in a study of CD8 T cells in Susac syndrome. With random hexamers, reverse transcription was performed on about 0.45 to 1 ug of RNA. Each CDR3 protein gets one entry after TCRdb re-called the immunoSEQ multiplex PCR reads with MiXCR. The repertoire consists of roughly 130,000 distinct CDR3 sequences, with about 95% occurring once and the leading ten covering about 0.29%. The sequenced material came from CD8+ T cells from PBMCs. The receptors come from a human donor with Susac syndrome.

This clonotype was seen a handful of times. The genes are TRBV13 and TRBJ2-5, with a possible D match to TRBD2 (5 bases). The V and J ends lost 4 bases and 3 bases respectively, with 6 bases between them. This CDR3 has 12 residues. Germline CDR1 PRHDT, CDR2 FYEKMQ (reference sequence). The CDR3 nucleotides read TGTGCCAGCAGCTCCGGGGAAGAGACCCAGTACTTC. Protein: CASSSGEETQYF.

The V call is TRBV9, the J call TRBJ2-1, with 8 bases matching TRBD2. The CDR3 length is 14 residues. The germline gives CDR1 SGDLS, CDR2 YYNGEE. The V segment lost 3 bases and the J segment 7 bases; nucleotides outside the gene matches: 6. The CDR3, as DNA: TGTGCCAGCAGCGGTAGCGGGGTGGTTAATGAGCAGTTCTTC. As protein: CASSGSGVVNEQFF.

The rearrangement uses TRBV7-2 and TRBJ2-1, with no clear D. The germline gives CDR1 SGHTA, CDR2 FQGNSA. This CDR3 region has 13 residues. V was shortened by 4 bases and J by 7 bases, with 11 bases between the two germline ends. The CDR3 is CASSSGLVNEQFF. CDR3 nucleotides: TGTGCCAGCAGCTCTGGCCTAGTGAATGAGCAGTTCTTC.

The J gene is TRBJ2-2, the V gene TRBV12-3 or TRBV12-4, with 16 bases matching TRBD2. This CDR3 region has 17 residues. V gave up 4 bases and J gave up 7 bases; unmatched junction bases: 6. The CDR3 loop reads CASSSGTSGGAVGELFF. The CDR3 DNA reads TGTGCCAGCAGTTCCGGGACTAGCGGGGGGGCAGTCGGGGAGCTGTTTTTT.

This clonotype was seen more than once but under ten times. The rearrangement links TRBV11-2 to TRBJ2-5; unclear D gene. V lost 5 bases, J lost 1 base, and 2 bases lay in between. The germline CDR1 and CDR2 sequences are SGHAT and FQNNGV. This CDR3 has 11 amino acids. The DNA for the CDR3 is TGTGCCAGCAGCGCCCAAGAGACCCAGTACTTC. The encoded protein is CASSAQETQYF.

The chain couples TRBV15 to TRBJ2-3, with 8 bases that match TRBD1. CDR3 length: 16 residues. The germline V gene encodes CDR1 LNHNV and CDR2 YYDKDF (reference sequence). The V gene end was trimmed by 2 bases and the J gene end by 1 base; junction bases not matched to a gene: 5. The CDR3 nucleotides read TGTGCCACCAGCAGAAGGGCGGGACAGGGCACAGATACGCAGTATTTT. Amino acid sequence: CATSRRAGQGTDTQYF.

The chain is built from TRBV18 and TRBJ1-1, with D unresolved. Trimming cost V 8 bases and J 1 base, with 14 bases left between them. In germline, CDR1 is KGHSH, CDR2 LQKENI. The CDR3 runs to 14 residues. The CDR3 DNA follows: TGTGCCAGCACATACCCTGGAGAGAACACTGAAGCTTTCTTT. This sequence encodes CASTYPGENTEAFF.

The chain uses TRBV7-2 and TRBJ2-2; a possible D gene is TRBD1 (6 bases). With 5 bases removed from V and 3 bases from J, the gap between germline ends came to 16 bases. CDR1 is SGHTA and CDR2 is FQGNSA in the germline V gene. The CDR3 is made up of 16 amino acids. CDR3 DNA sequence: TGTGCCAGCAGCCACCGGGACATTACCTACACCGGGGAGCTGTTTTTT. Translated: CASSHRDITYTGELFF.

Only one count was recorded for this clonotype. CDR3 residues: CASRSGTSDEQYF. CDR3 coding DNA: TGTGCCAGCAGGTCCGGGACTAGCGACGAGCAGTACTTC. The V call is TRBV12-3 or TRBV12-4, the J call TRBJ2-7; 10 bases agree with TRBD2. Trimming at V came to 6 bases and at J to 5 bases, leaving 4 bases not matched to a gene. This CDR3 contains 13 residues.

The J gene is TRBJ1-4, the V gene TRBV4-3, with a possible D match to TRBD1 (5 bases). Trimming cost V 7 bases and J 7 bases, with 19 bases left between them. The germline V gene has CDR1 LGHNA and CDR2 YSLEER. The CDR3 loop spans 15 amino acids. The DNA of the CDR3 is TGCGCCAGCACCTTGACTCTGGACACATCTGAAAAACTGTTTTTT. It encodes CASTLTLDTSEKLFF.

V usage is TRBV19 and J usage is TRBJ2-1, with D hard to call. Deletions cut 3 bases from V and 1 base from J, with 4 bases between. This CDR3 spans 13 amino acids. The germline V gene has CDR1 LNHDA and CDR2 SQIVND (reference sequence). CDR3 amino acids: CASSIRSYNEQFF. DNA for the CDR3: TGTGCCAGTAGTATTCGGTCCTACAATGAGCAGTTCTTC.

This rearrangement joins TRBV11-2 to TRBJ2-5; 8 nucleotides align to TRBD2. Germline CDR1 is SGHAT and CDR2 is FQNNGV. V shed 4 bases, J shed 0 bases, and the junction held 4 bases outside the gene matches. The CDR3 spans 15 residues. DNA of the CDR3: TGTGCCAGCAGCTCGGAACTAGCGGACCAAGAGACCCAGTACTTC. It translates to CASSSELADQETQYF.

The chain is built from TRBV29-1 and TRBJ1-2; D is perhaps TRBD1 (6 bases). The CDR3 totals 15 residues. The germline V gene encodes CDR1 SQVTM and CDR2 ANQGSEA. V shed 1 base and J shed 4 bases, with 16 bases lying between them. CDR3 in amino acids: CSVEARQGLGYGYTF. The CDR3 DNA is TGCAGCGTTGAAGCAAGGCAGGGGCTAGGCTATGGCTACACCTTC.

The chain uses TRBV9 and TRBJ2-3, with 8 bases matching TRBD2. CDR3 length: 17 amino acids. Germline V CDR1 and CDR2: SGDLS, YYNGEE. V shed 2 bases and J 5 bases; nucleotides not matched to a gene: 13. CDR3 coding DNA: TGTGCCAGCAGCGTGCCCCGAGCGGGGGCTTCGAGAGATACGCAGTATTTT. This codes for CASSVPRAGASRDTQYF.

The chain combines TRBV29-1 with TRBJ2-1; D uncertain. CDR3 size: 9 residues. V shed 3 bases and J shed 8 bases, with 2 bases lying between them. Per the germline V gene, CDR1 is SQVTM and CDR2 is ANQGSEA. This chain's CDR3 is CSVDDEQFF. The CDR3 bases are TGCAGCGTTGACGATGAGCAGTTCTTC.

V and J are TRBV30 and TRBJ1-3, with D uncertain. CDR1 GTSNPN and CDR2 SVGIG come from the germline V gene (reference sequence). V was shortened by 1 base and J by 0 bases, with 10 bases between the two germline ends. CDR3 length: 15 residues. DNA for the CDR3: TGTGCCTGGAGTGATCCAGCCTCCTCTGGAAACACCATATATTTT. Encoded protein: CAWSDPASSGNTIYF.

The chain recombines TRBV15 with TRBJ1-5; possible D gene TRBD1, 6 bases. The V and J ends lost 5 bases and 4 bases respectively, with 18 bases between them. Germline lookup yields CDR1 LNHNV and CDR2 YYDKDF (reference sequence). This CDR3 has 16 residues. CDR3: CATSLRAGQINQPQHF. Written as DNA, the CDR3 is TGTGCCACCAGCCTACGGGCCGGACAGATAAATCAGCCCCAGCATTTT.

This chain connects TRBV13 to TRBJ1-1; TRBD1 is a possible D gene (6 bases). CDR3 length: 14 residues. Per the germline V gene, CDR1 is PRHDT and CDR2 is FYEKMQ (reference sequence). V was pared by 5 bases and J by 0 bases, with 10 bases between. As DNA, the CDR3 is TGTGCCAGCAGCCATCGACAGGTGAACACTGAAGCTTTCTTT. It codes for CASSHRQVNTEAFF.

In nucleotides, the CDR3 is TGTGCCAGCAGCCATTCGGGCTCCAAGGGGGGTGAGCAGTTCTTC. Encoded protein: CASSHSGSKGGEQFF. This chain joins TRBV9 and TRBJ2-1; D tentatively fits TRBD1 or TRBD2 (6 bases each). The V end lost 4 bases, the J end lost 9 bases, and 20 bases lay between the germline ends. Per the germline V gene, CDR1 is SGDLS and CDR2 is YYNGEE. This CDR3 region has 15 residues.

The chain has TRBV29-1 and TRBJ1-2, with D possibly TRBD1 on 5 matching bases. The CDR3 has 18 residues. The germline gives CDR1 SQVTM, CDR2 ANQGSEA. V lost 0 bases to trimming and J lost 4 bases, with 24 bases between them. The CDR3 region has the DNA TGCAGCGTTGAAGATTGGTCCCTCCCCAAACAGGACATCTATGGCTACACCTTC. It is translated as CSVEDWSLPKQDIYGYTF. Full variable domain (outside the CDR3, taken from reference TRBV29-1 and TRBJ1-2): SAVISQKPSRDICQRGTSLTIQCQVDSQVTMMFWYRQQPGQSLTLIATANQGSEATYESGFVIDKFPISRPNLTFSTLTVSNMSPEDSSIYLCSVEDWSLPKQDIYGYTFGSGTRLTVV.

This sequence joins TRBV9 and TRBJ1-1; maybe TRBD1 (5 bases). CDR3 size: 12 residues. Germline values: CDR1 SGDLS, CDR2 YYNGEE. The V and J ends lost 4 bases and 6 bases respectively, with 10 bases between them. As DNA, the CDR3 is TGTGCCAGCAGCCATCAGGGCGCTGAAGCTTTCTTT. It encodes CASSHQGAEAFF.

The chain is built from TRBV6-5 and TRBJ2-5; D is possibly TRBD1 or TRBD2 (5 bases each). The V gene lost 1 base and the J gene lost 3 bases, with 6 bases spanning the gap. The CDR3 has 13 amino acids. Germline values: CDR1 MNHEY, CDR2 SVGAGI. The CDR3 region has the DNA TGTGCCAGCAGTTACTTGGGGGAAGAGACCCAGTACTTC. This translates into CASSYLGEETQYF.